This entry features one TCR beta chain sequence. This CDR3 has 13 amino acids. CDR1 and CDR2 (germline): MDHEN, SYDVKM. Trimming removed 3 bases at V and 5 bases at J, with 10 bases between. Produced via immunoSEQ multiplex PCR; TCRdb's table is partial and in-frame only. The repertoire holds around 86,000 clones, approximately 93% seen once, with around 1.1% in the top ten. The data belong to a study of cytomegalovirus exposure and HLA in healthy donors. The V gene is TRBV28, the J gene TRBJ1-2, with a possible D match to TRBD1 (6 bases). The clonotype was recovered from a woman in her 30s in good health and CMV-seropositive. The sequenced material came from PBMCs. Written as DNA, the CDR3 is TGTGCCAGCAGTTTCAGGGGAAGGTATGGCTACACCTTC. It encodes CASSFRGRYGYTF.